This T cell receptor beta chain is drawn from a study of blood T cell repertoires in COVID-19. Germline lookup yields CDR1 SGHDT and CDR2 YYEEEE. The ends were cut back, 0 bases at V and 4 bases at J, with 13 bases in the middle. There are 15 residues in the CDR3. The method was immunoSEQ multiplex PCR; TCRdb's version includes in-frame clones alone and lacks a portion of them. This sample carries 150,000 or so clones, 87% of them seen once, and the ten largest clones take roughly 4%. Participants were aged about 18 to 89 years from approximately 25 US areas. A case of COVID-19 had been met by exposed participants within 2 weeks before study entry.

Source material: PBMCs or T cells enriched from blood (not recorded which). The gene calls are TRBV5-6 and TRBJ1-2; perhaps TRBD1 as D (5 bases). This TCR came from a woman aged 35 to 49 who had been exposed to COVID-19. In DNA form, the CDR3 reads TGTGCCAGCAGCTTGGTGACAGCCTCTAGCTATGGCTACACCTTC. Its protein is CASSLVTASSYGYTF. The variable domain in full, with the rest retrieved from reference TRBV5-6 and TRBJ1-2, is DAGVTQSPTHLIKTRGQQVTLRCSPKSGHDTVSWYQQALGQGPQFIFQYYEEEERQRGNFPDRFSGHQFPNYSSELNVNALLLGDSALYLCASSLVTASSYGYTFGSGTRLTVV.